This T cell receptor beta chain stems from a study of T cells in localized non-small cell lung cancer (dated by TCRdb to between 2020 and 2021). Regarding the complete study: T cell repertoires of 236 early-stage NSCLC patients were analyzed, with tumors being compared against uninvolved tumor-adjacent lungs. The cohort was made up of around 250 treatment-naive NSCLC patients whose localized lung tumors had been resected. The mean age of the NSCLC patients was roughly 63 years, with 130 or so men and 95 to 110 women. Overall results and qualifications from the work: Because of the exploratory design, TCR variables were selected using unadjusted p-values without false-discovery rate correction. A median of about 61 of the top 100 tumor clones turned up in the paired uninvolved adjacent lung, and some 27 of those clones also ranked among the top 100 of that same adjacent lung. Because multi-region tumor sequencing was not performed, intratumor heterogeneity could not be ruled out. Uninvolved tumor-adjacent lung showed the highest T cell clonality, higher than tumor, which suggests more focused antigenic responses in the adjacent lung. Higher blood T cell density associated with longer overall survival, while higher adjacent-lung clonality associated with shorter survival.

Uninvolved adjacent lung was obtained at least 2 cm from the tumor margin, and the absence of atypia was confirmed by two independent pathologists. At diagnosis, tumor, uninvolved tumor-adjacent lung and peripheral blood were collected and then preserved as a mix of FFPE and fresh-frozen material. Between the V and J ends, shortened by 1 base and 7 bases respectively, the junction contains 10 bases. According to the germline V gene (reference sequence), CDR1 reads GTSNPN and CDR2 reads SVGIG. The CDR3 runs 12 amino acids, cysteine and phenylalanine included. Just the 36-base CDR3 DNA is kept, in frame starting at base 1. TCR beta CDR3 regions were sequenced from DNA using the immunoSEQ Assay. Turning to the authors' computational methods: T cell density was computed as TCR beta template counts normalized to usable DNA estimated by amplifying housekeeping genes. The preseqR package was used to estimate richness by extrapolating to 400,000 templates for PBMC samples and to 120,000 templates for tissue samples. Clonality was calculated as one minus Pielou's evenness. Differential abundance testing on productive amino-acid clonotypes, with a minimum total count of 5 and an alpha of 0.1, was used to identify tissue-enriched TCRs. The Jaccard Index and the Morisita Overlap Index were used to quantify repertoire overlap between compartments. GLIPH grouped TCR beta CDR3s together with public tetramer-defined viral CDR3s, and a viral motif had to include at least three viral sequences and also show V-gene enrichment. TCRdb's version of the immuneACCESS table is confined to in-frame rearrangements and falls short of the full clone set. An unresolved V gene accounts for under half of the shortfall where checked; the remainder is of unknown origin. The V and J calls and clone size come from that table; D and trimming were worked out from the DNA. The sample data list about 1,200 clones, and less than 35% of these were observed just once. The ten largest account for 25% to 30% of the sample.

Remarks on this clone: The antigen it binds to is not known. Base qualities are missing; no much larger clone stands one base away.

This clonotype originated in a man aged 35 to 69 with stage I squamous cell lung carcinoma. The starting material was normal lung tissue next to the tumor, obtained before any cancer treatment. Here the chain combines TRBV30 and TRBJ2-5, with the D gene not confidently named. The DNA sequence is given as TGTGCCTGGAGTGATCGTCGATGGACCCAGTACTTC. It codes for CAWSDRRWTQYF.